These 15 T cell receptor beta chains were sequenced from one sample in a study of shared clonotypes between healthy human individuals. Using immunoSEQ multiplex PCR, the repertoire was profiled, and TCRdb retains in-frame clones only, with some absent. Of hundreds of thousands of clones listed, around 95% were seen once; the top ten hold 0.11%. The naive CD8 population came from CD45RO-negative cells selected for CCR7, without terminally differentiated effector memory CD45RA+ cells. Sequences were obtained from naive CD8+ T cells sorted from blood. Every receptor here comes from a woman aged 25 to 45 in good health.

This clone was seen only a few times. The chain joins TRBV4-2 to TRBJ2-1, with 10 bases aligning to TRBD2. CDR1 and CDR2 from the germline V gene are LGHNA and YNFKEQ. This CDR3 is 14 amino acids long. The V segment lost 4 bases and the J segment 9 bases; nucleotides outside the gene matches: 6. The CDR3: CASSPSGGVREQFF. In nucleotides, the CDR3 is TGTGCCAGCAGCCCCAGCGGGGGGGTACGTGAGCAGTTCTTC.

This chain uses TRBV29-1 with TRBJ1-2, with TRBD1 identical over 9 bases. The CDR3 is 13 residues long. Trimming removed 8 bases from V and 2 bases from J; junction bases left unmatched: 6. Germline V gene lookup returns CDR1 SQVTM and CDR2 ANQGSEA. CDR3 sequence reads: CSTWDRENYGYTF. In DNA form, the CDR3 reads TGCAGCACGTGGGACAGGGAGAACTATGGCTACACCTTC.

The V call is TRBV7-9, the J call TRBJ2-1; 8 positions agree with TRBD2. The CDR3 runs to 17 residues. Germline V CDR1 and CDR2: SEHNR, FQNEAQ (reference sequence). V dropped 1 base and J dropped 8; count of bases not matched to a gene: 13. The CDR3, as DNA: TGTGCCAGCAGCTTAGAGTTCGGAAGCGGGAGAGAGGATGAGCAGTTCTTC. Its translation: CASSLEFGSGREDEQFF.

The V call is TRBV27, the J call TRBJ2-7, with 8 bases matching TRBD2. This CDR3 is built from 15 residues. V lost 1 base and J lost 4; bases outside the gene matches: 6. Looked up from germline, CDR1 is MNHEY and CDR2 is SMNVEV (reference sequence). This CDR3 is CASSLYAGGGYEQYF. The CDR3 DNA is TGTGCCAGCAGTTTATACGCGGGAGGAGGTTACGAGCAGTACTTC.

This chain connects TRBV27 to TRBJ2-5, with D hard to call. The CDR3 consists of 16 residues. Germline V gives CDR1 MNHEY, CDR2 SMNVEV (reference sequence). The V gene lost 8 bases and the J gene lost 5 bases, with 24 bases spanning the gap. In nucleotides, the CDR3 is TGTGCCAGCTCAGGTCATAGTTTGGCCAATTGGGAGACCCAGTACTTC. This sequence encodes CASSGHSLANWETQYF.

The chain joins TRBV7-9 to TRBJ2-1; D unclear. The CDR3 has 11 residues. Germline-derived CDR1 and CDR2 are SEHNR and FQNEAQ (reference sequence). Trimming left V 5 bases short and J 8 bases short, with 7 bases between. CDR3 region: CASSPHDEQFF. DNA of the CDR3: TGTGCCAGCAGCCCTCACGATGAGCAGTTCTTC.

The chain is built from TRBV5-1 and TRBJ2-7; 7 nucleotides match TRBD1. Germline CDR1 SGHRS, CDR2 YFSETQ. The V gene end was trimmed by 0 bases and the J gene end by 3 bases; junction bases not matched to a gene: 12. The CDR3 totals 17 residues. CDR3 in DNA: TGCGCCAGCAGCTTGGAAGGAGTAGGGACAGTCCTCTACGAGCAGTACTTC. Translated, it gives CASSLEGVGTVLYEQYF.

The chain couples TRBV15 to TRBJ1-5, with D maybe TRBD1 (6 bases). This CDR3 comprises 16 residues. Looked up from germline, CDR1 is LNHNV and CDR2 is YYDKDF (reference sequence). V shed 1 base and J shed 5 bases, with 15 bases lying between them. The CDR3 is CATSRAPSGVHQPQHF. CDR3 nucleotides: TGTGCCACCAGCAGAGCTCCTTCAGGGGTTCATCAGCCCCAGCATTTT.

This clone was observed a single time. The chain uses TRBV19 and TRBJ2-3, with D perhaps TRBD2 (5 bases). Germline V gene data show CDR1 as LNHDA and CDR2 as SQIVND (reference sequence). Trimming stripped 1 base from V and 2 bases from J, with 10 bases between. The CDR3 consists of 15 residues. The CDR3 spells CASSIVGGYTDTQYF. The CDR3 DNA reads as TGTGCCAGTAGTATAGTTGGCGGGTACACAGATACGCAGTATTTT. Full variable domain (remainder filled in from reference TRBV19 and TRBJ2-3): DGGITQSPKYLFRKEGQNVTLSCEQNLNHDAMYWYRQDPGQGLRLIYYSQIVNDFQKGDIAEGYSVSREKKESFPLTVTSAQKNPTAFYLCASSIVGGYTDTQYFGPGTRLTVL.

J is TRBJ2-3 and V is TRBV5-1, with 7 positions matching TRBD2. The CDR3 consists of 15 residues. Per germline, CDR1 SGHRS and CDR2 YFSETQ. V shed 0 bases, J shed 4 bases, and the junction held 5 bases outside the gene matches. The DNA of the CDR3 is TGCGCCAGCAGCTTGGAGGGAGGGAGAGCAGATACGCAGTATTTT. Amino acids: CASSLEGGRADTQYF.

The chain joins TRBV28 to TRBJ2-3, with D unclear. V lost 5 bases and J 3 bases, leaving 18 bases between the germline ends. Germline-derived CDR1 and CDR2 are MDHEN and SYDVKM. The CDR3 consists of 16 residues. CDR3 in amino acids: CASSGMGTRMTDTQYF. DNA of the CDR3: TGTGCCAGCAGTGGGATGGGAACCCGGATGACAGATACGCAGTATTTT.

The chain carries TRBV28 and TRBJ2-7, with D unclear. The germline CDR1 and CDR2 sequences are MDHEN and SYDVKM. The CDR3 consists of 14 residues. The V and J ends lost 3 bases and 4 bases respectively, with 13 bases between them. The CDR3 sequence: CASSFVGSEYEQYF. Here the CDR3 DNA reads TGTGCCAGCAGTTTTGTAGGCTCTGAATACGAGCAGTACTTC.

The J gene is TRBJ2-1, the V gene TRBV4-1; TRBD2 matches 9 bases. Germline V CDR1 and CDR2: MGHRA, YSYEKL. The V segment lost 1 base and the J segment 6 bases; nucleotides outside the gene matches: 7. The CDR3 is 16 residues long. The CDR3 loop reads CASSQVSSGRPNEQFF. The CDR3 DNA reads as TGCGCCAGCAGCCAAGTGTCCAGCGGGAGGCCCAATGAGCAGTTCTTC.

V is TRBV9 and J is TRBJ2-1; weak D call: TRBD2 (5 bases). V shed 3 bases and J shed 8 bases, with 15 bases lying between them. The CDR3 spans 14 residues. Germline CDR1 reads SGDLS; CDR2 reads YYNGEE. CDR3 residues: CASSGETYNHEQFF. The DNA for the CDR3 is TGTGCCAGCAGCGGGGAGACTTACAACCATGAGCAGTTCTTC.

This chain links TRBV25-1 with TRBJ2-1, with D unclear. The CDR3 has 14 residues. With 1 base removed from V and 0 bases from J, the gap between germline ends came to 4 bases. Germline values: CDR1 MGHDK, CDR2 SYGVNS. The CDR3 DNA reads TGTGCCAGCAGTGAATTGTCCTCCTACAATGAGCAGTTCTTC. Its translation is CASSELSSYNEQFF.